Each of the 2 T cell receptor beta chains below was sequenced from the same sample in a study of cytomegalovirus exposure and HLA in healthy donors. The PCR was carried out with 60 Vbeta primers and 13 Jbeta primers. Produced via immunoSEQ multiplex PCR; TCRdb's table is partial and in-frame only. Of a few hundred thousand clones listed, 70% to 90% are singletons. Specimen: PBMCs. The origin of the receptors is a woman in her fifties or sixties in good health and CMV-seropositive.

The chain couples TRBV5-4 to TRBJ2-3; possibly TRBD2 for D (5 bases). Deletions cut 2 bases from V and 6 bases from J, with 10 bases between. CDR3 length: 13 amino acids. Germline-derived CDR1 and CDR2 are SGHNT and YYREEE (reference sequence). For the CDR3, the DNA is TGTGCCAGCAGCTTTGCTTCGGGGGATACGCAGTATTTT. As protein: CASSFASGDTQYF.

J is TRBJ2-7 and V is TRBV29-1; D unresolved. Trimming cost V 1 base and J 1 base, with 23 bases left between them. Germline CDR1 SQVTM, CDR2 ANQGSEA. CDR3 length equals 18 residues. CDR3 loop: CSVEARHQTDAESYEQYF. In DNA form, the CDR3 reads TGCAGCGTTGAAGCACGACACCAAACCGACGCCGAGTCCTACGAGCAGTACTTC.